Each of the 18 T cell receptor beta chains below was sequenced from the same sample in a study of cytomegalovirus exposure and HLA in healthy donors. Using immunoSEQ multiplex PCR, the repertoire was profiled, and TCRdb retains in-frame clones only, with some absent. The table lists fewer than 90,000 clones, around 82% of them singletons. Sequencing used PBMCs. These TCRs come from a woman between 18 and 29 years old in good health and CMV-seropositive.

The V gene is TRBV28, the J gene TRBJ2-3; 11 positions agree with TRBD1. Germline V gene lookup returns CDR1 MDHEN and CDR2 SYDVKM. Unmatched junction bases numbered 7, after V lost 6 bases and J lost 2 bases. This CDR3 contains 16 residues. CDR3 nucleotides: TGTGCCAGCAGCGATGGGACAGGGGGTATCACAGATACGCAGTATTTT. This encodes CASSDGTGGITDTQYF. Filled out from reference TRBV28 and TRBJ2-3, the complete variable domain reads DVKVTQSSRYLVKRTGEKVFLECVQDMDHENMFWYRQDPGLGLRLIYFSYDVKMKEKGDIPEGYSVSREKKERFSLILESASTNQTSMYLCASSDGTGGITDTQYFGPGTRLTVL.

V and J are TRBV7-6 and TRBJ1-3; tentative D call: TRBD1 (6 bases). V lost 4 bases and J 0 bases, leaving 19 bases between the germline ends. The CDR3 covers 18 residues. The V gene's germline CDR1 is SGHVS and CDR2 FNYEAQ. The CDR3 DNA sequence: TGTGCCAGCAGCTCAACAGGGCCCATAGCCTCCTCTGGAAACACCATATATTTT. Residues: CASSSTGPIASSGNTIYF.

The chain links TRBV7-9 to TRBJ2-7; 7 bases match TRBD1. Trimming took 3 bases from V and 6 from J; bases not matched to a gene: 8. Germline CDR1 reads SEHNR; CDR2 reads FQNEAQ (reference sequence). The CDR3 is 14 amino acids. The CDR3 DNA is TGTGCCAGCAGCTTTGGGCAGGGGGTAGGCGAGCAGTACTTC. Residues: CASSFGQGVGEQYF.

The chain employs TRBV2 and TRBJ2-5; tentatively, D is TRBD1 (6 bases). CDR3 length: 14 residues. Germline V gene data show CDR1 as SNHLY and CDR2 as FYNNEI. The V gene lost 5 bases and the J gene lost 2 bases, with 12 bases spanning the gap. The CDR3 DNA follows: TGTGCCAGCAGTTCACGGACAGAGCAAGAGACCCAGTACTTC. Translated: CASSSRTEQETQYF.

This rearrangement joins TRBV18 to TRBJ2-5; D call uncertain. Per the germline V gene, CDR1 is KGHSH and CDR2 is LQKENI. V was clipped by 3 bases and J by 1 base, with 6 bases between them. This CDR3 contains 13 residues. CDR3 region: CASSPLPQETQYF. CDR3 sequence (DNA): TGTGCCAGCTCACCTCTCCCCCAAGAGACCCAGTACTTC.

The V and J genes are TRBV30 and TRBJ2-3, with no clear D. Per germline, CDR1 GTSNPN and CDR2 SVGIG (reference sequence). This CDR3 comprises 11 residues. With 5 bases removed from V and 6 bases from J, the gap between germline ends came to 9 bases. CDR3 coding DNA: TGTGCCTGGGCCTACCGGGATACGCAGTATTTT. Protein product: CAWAYRDTQYF. Drawing the rest from reference TRBV30 and TRBJ2-3, the complete variable domain is SQTIHQWPATLVQPVGSPLSLECTVEGTSNPNLYWYRQAAGRGLQLLFYSVGIGQISSEVPQNLSASRPQDRQFILSSKKLLLSDSGFYLCAWAYRDTQYFGPGTRLTVL.

The V call is TRBV19, the J call TRBJ1-3, with TRBD1 matching 9 bases. The CDR3 totals 15 residues. With V trimmed by 9 bases and J by 1 base, 7 bases remained unmatched. From germline, CDR1 is LNHDA and CDR2 SQIVND (reference sequence). CDR3 region: CASLQGAFSGNTIYF. The CDR3 nucleotides read TGTGCCAGCCTACAGGGGGCTTTTTCTGGAAACACCATATATTTT.

The chain employs TRBV7-3 and TRBJ2-5; D is ambiguous. The CDR3 sequence is 13 residues long. CDR1 is SGHTA, CDR2 FQGTGA, per germline. V was pared by 0 bases and J by 4 bases, with 6 bases between. The CDR3 nucleotides read TGTGCCAGCAGCTTAACGGTAGCAGAGACCCAGTACTTC. Its protein product is CASSLTVAETQYF.

The rearrangement uses TRBV5-4 and TRBJ2-2; tentatively, D is TRBD2 (7 bases). V lost 4 bases to trimming and J lost 0 bases, with 16 bases between them. Germline V lookup: CDR1 SGHNT, CDR2 YYREEE (reference sequence). The length of the CDR3 is 17 residues. For the CDR3, the DNA is TGTGCCAGCAGCCCTGGGGCGGGGGCGACGAACACCGGGGAGCTGTTTTTT. It specifies CASSPGAGATNTGELFF.

The V call is TRBV7-8, the J call TRBJ1-1, with D perhaps matching TRBD1 (6 bases). This CDR3 is 15 amino acids long. The V end was cut by 3 bases, the J end by 1 base, with 12 bases between. Germline V gene lookup returns CDR1 SGHVS and CDR2 FQNEAQ. In DNA, the CDR3 is TGTGCCAGCAGCTTTGGGACAATTGAGAACACTGAAGCTTTCTTT. As protein: CASSFGTIENTEAFF.

In DNA form, the CDR3 reads TGTGCCAGCACCCCGGCCGCAGGGCCTATCTCTGGGGCCAACGTCCTGACTTTC. As protein: CASTPAAGPISGANVLTF. J is TRBJ2-6 and V is TRBV28, with D tentatively TRBD1 (5 bases). This CDR3 has 18 residues. Trimming took off 7 bases at V and 0 bases at J, with 19 bases between the two ends. Germline lookup yields CDR1 MDHEN and CDR2 SYDVKM.

V usage is TRBV6-6 and J usage is TRBJ2-1; D uncertain. This CDR3 region has 12 residues. V lost 3 bases to trimming and J lost 10 bases, with 10 bases between them. Germline-derived CDR1 and CDR2 are MNHNY and SVGAGI (reference sequence). As DNA, the CDR3 is TGTGCCAGCAGTTATGGCGGCGCCGAGCAGTTCTTC. It yields the protein CASSYGGAEQFF.

This sequence joins TRBV18 and TRBJ1-1, with no clear D. Trimming took 2 bases from V and 4 from J, leaving 17 bases between them. The germline V gene encodes CDR1 KGHSH and CDR2 LQKENI. The CDR3 sequence is 16 residues long. CDR3 in amino acids: CASSPYVSGLATEAFF. The CDR3 nucleotides are TGTGCCAGCTCACCATACGTGTCGGGGTTGGCCACTGAAGCTTTCTTT. Drawing the rest from reference TRBV18 and TRBJ1-1, the complete variable domain is NAGVMQNPRHLVRRRGQEARLRCSPMKGHSHVYWYRQLPEEGLKFMVYLQKENIIDESGMPKERFSAEFPKEGPSILRIQQVVRGDSAAYFCASSPYVSGLATEAFFGQGTRLTVV.

This clone has a handful of counts. The chain joins TRBV6-5 to TRBJ2-7; 8 bases agree with TRBD1. The CDR3 runs to 15 residues. J gave up 7 bases and V 7 bases, and 15 bases lay outside the gene matches. The V gene's germline CDR1 is MNHEY and CDR2 SVGAGI. The CDR3 coding sequence is TGTGCCAGCACCCCAGGGCAGGGGGCACGTAGTGAGCAGTACTTC. This sequence encodes CASTPGQGARSEQYF.

The gene calls are TRBV7-6 and TRBJ2-7; the D gene is possibly TRBD1 (5 bases). CDR1 is SGHVS, CDR2 FNYEAQ, per germline. The CDR3 loop spans 14 amino acids. V gave up 0 bases and J gave up 1 base, with 7 bases separating them. The CDR3 coding sequence is TGTGCCAGCAGCTTAGCGGCAGGGTCCTACGAGCAGTACTTC. Protein sequence: CASSLAAGSYEQYF.

Only a few counts were recorded for this clone. V is TRBV6-5 and J is TRBJ1-4, with 7 nucleotides matching TRBD1. The CDR3 sequence is 14 residues long. The V segment lost 6 bases and the J segment 2 bases; nucleotides outside the gene matches: 3. Germline V lookup: CDR1 MNHEY, CDR2 SVGAGI. CDR3 sequence (DNA): TGTGCCAGCAGGCAGGGGGGTACTAATGAAAAACTGTTTTTT. This sequence encodes CASRQGGTNEKLFF.

The chain couples TRBV10-1 to TRBJ1-1, with D tentatively TRBD1 (5 bases). In germline, CDR1 is WNHNN, CDR2 SYGVQD (reference sequence). There are 16 residues in the CDR3. V shed 0 bases and J shed 1 base, with 12 bases lying between them. The chain's CDR3 is CASSESIVRANTEAFF. As DNA, the CDR3 is TGCGCCAGCAGTGAGTCGATAGTCAGGGCGAACACTGAAGCTTTCTTT.

This clone was seen at least ten times. The rearrangement links TRBV5-1 to TRBJ1-4; D unclear. Germline values: CDR1 SGHRS, CDR2 YFSETQ. Deletions cut 5 bases from V and 7 bases from J, with 6 bases between. This CDR3 has 11 amino acids. The CDR3 DNA reads as TGCGCCAGCAGGTCGGGTGAAAAACTGTTTTTT. Its translation: CASRSGEKLFF.